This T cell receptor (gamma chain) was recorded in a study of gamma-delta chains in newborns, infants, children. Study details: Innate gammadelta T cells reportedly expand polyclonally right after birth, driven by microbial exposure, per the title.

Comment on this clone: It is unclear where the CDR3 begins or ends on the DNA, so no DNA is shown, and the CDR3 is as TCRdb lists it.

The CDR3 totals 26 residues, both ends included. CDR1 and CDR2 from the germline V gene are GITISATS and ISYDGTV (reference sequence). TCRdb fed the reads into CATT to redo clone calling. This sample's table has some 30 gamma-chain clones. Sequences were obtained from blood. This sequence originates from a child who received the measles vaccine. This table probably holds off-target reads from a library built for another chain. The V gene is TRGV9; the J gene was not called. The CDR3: CACDTVRYSSSWDTRQMFFGTGIKLF.